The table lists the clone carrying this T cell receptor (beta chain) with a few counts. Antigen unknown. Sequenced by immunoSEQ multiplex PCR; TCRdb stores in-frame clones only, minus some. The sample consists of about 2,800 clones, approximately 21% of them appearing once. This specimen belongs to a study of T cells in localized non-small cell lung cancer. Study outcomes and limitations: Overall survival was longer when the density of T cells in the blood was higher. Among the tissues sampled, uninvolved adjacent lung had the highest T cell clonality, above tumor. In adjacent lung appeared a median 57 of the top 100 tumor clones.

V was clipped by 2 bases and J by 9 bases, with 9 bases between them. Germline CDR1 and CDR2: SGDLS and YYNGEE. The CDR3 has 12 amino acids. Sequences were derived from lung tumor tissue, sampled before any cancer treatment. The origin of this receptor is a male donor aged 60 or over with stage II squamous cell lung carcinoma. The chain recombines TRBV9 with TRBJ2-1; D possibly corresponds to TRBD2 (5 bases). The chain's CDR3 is CASSVFSGEQFF. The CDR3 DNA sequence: TGTGCCAGCAGCGTCTTCAGCGGTGAGCAGTTCTTC.